These 4 T cell receptor beta chains were all obtained from the same sample, sequenced in a study of shared clonotypes between healthy human individuals. This table comes from immunoSEQ multiplex PCR, and its TCRdb copy is limited to in-frame clones, with some not included. The sample records over a million clones, approximately 98.5% being singletons. Sample: naive CD4+ T cells sorted from blood. Subset: CD45RA+ positively selected. The receptors were gathered from a man aged 25 to 40 in good health.

The chain has TRBV30 and TRBJ2-2; tentative D call: TRBD2 (6 bases). Germline CDR1 GTSNPN, CDR2 SVGIG (reference sequence). The CDR3 sequence is 11 residues long. V was shortened by 6 bases and J by 11 bases, with 13 bases between the two germline ends. The CDR3 loop reads CACLWREELFF. In DNA, the CDR3 is TGTGCCTGCCTATGGAGGGAAGAGCTGTTTTTT.

The rearrangement links TRBV14 to TRBJ2-1; D remains unclear. V was trimmed by 0 bases and J by 9 bases, leaving 9 bases between them. The V gene's germline CDR1 is SGHDN and CDR2 FVKESK. The CDR3 is 13 residues long. The CDR3 spells CASSQDLTTEQFF. CDR3 in DNA: TGTGCCAGCAGCCAAGATCTTACGACTGAGCAGTTCTTC.

The chain uses TRBV9 and TRBJ1-2; 8 positions match TRBD1. The CDR3 is 15 amino acids. Germline CDR1 and CDR2: SGDLS and YYNGEE. With 7 bases clipped from V and 2 bases from J, the junction kept 10 bases outside the gene matches. The CDR3 reads CASSQGAFWNYGYTF. The CDR3 DNA reads as TGTGCCAGCTCCCAGGGGGCATTTTGGAACTATGGCTACACCTTC.

The chain carries TRBV5-1 and TRBJ2-3; D remains ambiguous. The CDR3 covers 12 residues. The germline gives CDR1 SGHRS, CDR2 YFSETQ. V lost 4 bases and J 4 bases, leaving 7 bases between the germline ends. The chain's CDR3 is CASSPPPDTQYF. CDR3 nucleotides: TGCGCCAGCAGCCCCCCCCCAGATACGCAGTATTTT.